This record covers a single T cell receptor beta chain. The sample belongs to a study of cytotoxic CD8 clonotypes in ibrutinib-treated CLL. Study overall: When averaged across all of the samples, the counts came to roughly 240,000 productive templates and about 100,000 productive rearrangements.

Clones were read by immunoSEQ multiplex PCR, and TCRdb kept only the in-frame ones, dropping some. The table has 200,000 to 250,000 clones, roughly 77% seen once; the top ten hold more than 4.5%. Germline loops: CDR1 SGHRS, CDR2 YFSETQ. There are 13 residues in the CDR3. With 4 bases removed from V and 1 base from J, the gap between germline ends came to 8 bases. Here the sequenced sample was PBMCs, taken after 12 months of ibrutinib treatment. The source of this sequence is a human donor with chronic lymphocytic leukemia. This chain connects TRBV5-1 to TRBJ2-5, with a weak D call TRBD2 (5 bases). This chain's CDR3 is CASSEGSQETQYF. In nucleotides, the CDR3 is TGCGCCAGCAGCGAGGGCAGCCAAGAGACCCAGTACTTC.